This TCR beta chain was retrieved from a study of T cells in Graves' hyperthyroidism and ophthalmopathy. J lost 3 bases, V lost 9 bases, and 10 bases had no gene match. Per the germline V gene, CDR1 is LNHDA and CDR2 is SQIVND (reference sequence). The CDR3 is 14 residues long. This clonotype appeared many times. Researchers took RNA transcripts and amplified the TCR beta CDR3 regions from them. The HTBI primer set served for first-round RT-PCR of the TCR CDR3. TCRdb analysed the multiplex PCR reads with MiXCR anew, one entry per CDR3 protein. The sample holds 400,000 or so distinct CDR3 sequences, around 13% seen once.

The sequence was obtained from a woman aged 30 to 39 with Graves' ophthalmopathy. The rearrangement links TRBV19 to TRBJ2-5, with TRBD1 identical over 7 bases. Input material: blood. The CDR3 protein is CASRRGTAKETQYF. CDR3 DNA: TGTGCCAGCCGTCGAGGGACAGCGAAAGAGACCCAGTACTTC.